The 15 T cell receptor beta chains below were found in one sample sequenced in a study of blood T cells in healthy people across ages. A second PCR, run for about 6 to 11 cycles, used a sample-barcoded 5' primer plus a J-beta primer mix. Each CDR3 protein is one row after TCRdb ran MiXCR on the 5' RACE reads. The table lists some 920,000 distinct CDR3 sequences, 51% of them singletons. Sequencing used blood. These receptors were taken from a woman aged 55-70 years in good health.

In this sample, this clonotype turned up a few times. The V and J genes are TRBV10-3 and TRBJ2-5, with 10 bases identical to TRBD2. CDR1 is ENHRY, CDR2 SYGVKD, per germline. This CDR3 region has 13 residues. J gave up 6 bases and V 7 bases, and 5 bases lay outside the gene matches. CDR3 region: CAIMGTSAQTQYF. CDR3 sequence (DNA): TGTGCCATCATGGGGACTAGCGCCCAGACCCAGTACTTC.

CDR3 DNA: TGCAGTGCTTCCCAAGGGTTAGGCACAGATACGCAGTATTTT. It is translated as CSASQGLGTDTQYF. The chain uses TRBV20-1 and TRBJ2-3; D is ambiguous. Germline V gene data show CDR1 as DFQATT and CDR2 as SNEGSKA (reference sequence). The CDR3 totals 14 residues. Trimming removed 5 bases at V and 1 base at J, with 13 bases between.

The genes are TRBV4-1 and TRBJ2-5; weak D call: TRBD2 (6 bases). Germline CDR1 is MGHRA and CDR2 is YSYEKL. This CDR3 contains 16 residues. Trimming stripped 2 bases from V and 5 bases from J, with 18 bases between. For the CDR3, the DNA is TGCGCCAGCAGCCAATCCTCGCGGGGCTTTACGGAGACCCAGTACTTC. It translates to CASSQSSRGFTETQYF.

The gene calls are TRBV7-8 and TRBJ2-1; 14 bases line up with TRBD2. Germline loops: CDR1 SGHVS, CDR2 FQNEAQ. The ends lost 3 bases at V and 8 bases at J; junction bases unmatched: 6. The CDR3 has 16 amino acids. Here the CDR3 reads CASSFTAGLAGDEQFF. The CDR3 bases are TGTGCCAGCAGCTTTACCGCGGGACTAGCGGGAGATGAGCAGTTCTTC.

CDR3 DNA: TGTGCCAGCAGCTTAAGTCCCGGGACCCAGGCCGCTGAGCAGTTCTTC. It is translated as CASSLSPGTQAAEQFF. This chain links TRBV7-3 with TRBJ2-1; D might be TRBD1 or TRBD2, each matching 5 bases. CDR3 length: 16 residues. Germline V lookup: CDR1 SGHTA, CDR2 FQGTGA. The V end was cut by 1 base, the J end by 9 bases, with 19 bases between.

This clonotype has only a few counts. V usage is TRBV20-1 and J usage is TRBJ1-6, with TRBD1 matching over 7 bases. CDR1 and CDR2 (germline): DFQATT, SNEGSKA (reference sequence). J gave up 3 bases and V 7 bases, and 6 bases lay outside the gene matches. This CDR3 has 14 amino acids. CDR3 nucleotides: TGCAGTGTAGGGACAGACCTCTATAATTCACCCCTCCACTTT. Its translation: CSVGTDLYNSPLHF.

The rearrangement links TRBV27 to TRBJ1-2; 7 bases fit TRBD1. The CDR3 consists of 17 residues. CDR1 and CDR2 (germline): MNHEY, SMNVEV (reference sequence). Trimming removed 0 bases from V and 5 bases from J; junction bases left unmatched: 12. The CDR3 sequence is CASSLSGTASAIYGYTF. The CDR3 DNA follows: TGTGCCAGCAGTTTATCGGGGACAGCCTCAGCAATTTATGGCTACACCTTC.

This clonotype showed up just a few times. The rearrangement joins TRBV30 to TRBJ2-1, with 9 bases fitting TRBD2. CDR3 length: 14 amino acids. Germline loops: CDR1 GTSNPN, CDR2 SVGIG (reference sequence). V shed 2 bases, J shed 9 bases, and the junction held 8 bases outside the gene matches. CDR3 DNA sequence: TGTGCCTGGAGTCCTGATAGCGGGAGTGGTGAGCAGTTCTTC. This encodes CAWSPDSGSGEQFF.

As DNA, the CDR3 is TGTGCCAGCAGCGCAGGGGGACAAAGGAATTCACCCCTCCACTTT. Protein: CASSAGGQRNSPLHF. The chain joins TRBV9 to TRBJ1-6, with 7 nucleotides matching TRBD1. This CDR3 contains 15 residues. The V gene's germline CDR1 is SGDLS and CDR2 YYNGEE. V dropped 3 bases and J dropped 7; count of bases not matched to a gene: 7.

This clonotype was detected a few times. The CDR3, as DNA: TGTGCCAGCAGCTTATTGGATGGACCGGGAGAGACCCAGTACTTC. Translating it yields CASSLLDGPGETQYF. This chain connects TRBV7-3 to TRBJ2-5, with D unresolved. V was clipped by 2 bases and J by 4 bases, with 14 bases between them. CDR1 SGHTA and CDR2 FQGTGA come from the germline V gene. This CDR3 region has 15 residues.

This chain connects TRBV7-2 to TRBJ2-2; no definite D call. The CDR3 has 13 residues. V shed 5 bases and J shed 4 bases, with 8 bases lying between them. Looked up from germline, CDR1 is SGHTA and CDR2 is FQGNSA. The CDR3 bases are TGTGCCAGCAGCCCCAGCCCCACCGGGGAGCTGTTTTTT. Its translation is CASSPSPTGELFF.

This chain links TRBV12-3 or TRBV12-4 with TRBJ2-2, with D perhaps matching TRBD2 (6 bases). V lost 5 bases, J lost 3 bases, and 13 bases lay in between. The length of the CDR3 is 15 residues. For the CDR3, the DNA is TGTGCCAGCAGTCCCCGGGACTCGCACACCGGGGAGCTGTTTTTT. It translates to CASSPRDSHTGELFF.

The chain employs TRBV4-1 and TRBJ2-4; 12 bases are a match to TRBD2. The CDR3 sequence is 19 residues long. CDR1 MGHRA and CDR2 YSYEKL come from the germline V gene. Trimming at V came to 0 bases and at J to 6 bases, leaving 12 bases not matched to a gene. The CDR3: CASSQEKGVGTSGPNIQYF. CDR3 in DNA: TGCGCCAGCAGCCAAGAAAAGGGTGTGGGGACTAGCGGGCCAAACATTCAGTACTTC.

The chain joins TRBV7-9 to TRBJ1-1, with D possibly TRBD1 on 5 matching bases. CDR3 length equals 16 residues. V was trimmed by 6 bases and J by 2 bases, leaving 19 bases between them. The V gene's germline CDR1 is SEHNR and CDR2 FQNEAQ (reference sequence). The chain's CDR3 is CASSSRGRGSNTEAFF. CDR3 DNA sequence: TGTGCCAGCAGTAGTAGAGGAAGGGGAAGTAACACTGAAGCTTTCTTT.

This clonotype was detected a few times. The rearrangement joins TRBV2 to TRBJ2-3; D not certain. V lost 4 bases and J lost 9, with 14 bases in between. Germline V gene data show CDR1 as SNHLY and CDR2 as FYNNEI. This CDR3 comprises 13 residues. CDR3 in DNA: TGTGCCAGCAGTGCATCGTGGGAAAACACGCAGTATTTT. It codes for CASSASWENTQYF.